The present TCR beta chain was sequenced within a study of blood T cell repertoires in COVID-19. Turning to the study itself: Material from acute and convalescent COVID-19 was sourced from the United States, Italy and Spain. T cells, B-cell-depleted T cells, or PBMCs provided the cDNA or gDNA that served as material.

The CDR3 has 17 amino acids. Germline-derived CDR1 and CDR2 are SGHVS and FNYEAQ. The V gene end was trimmed by 1 base and the J gene end by 0 bases; junction bases not matched to a gene: 5. Clones were sequenced by immunoSEQ multiplex PCR, and TCRdb holds only the in-frame ones, with some missing. The sample has under 70,000 clones, 75% to 95% seen once; the top ten hold around a sixth. The TCR originated in a man older than 75 with acute or convalescent COVID-19. The chain combines TRBV7-6 with TRBJ2-3, with 9 bases matching TRBD2. The sequenced material came from peripheral blood. The CDR3 sequence: CASSLGASGVSTDTQYF. The CDR3 DNA sequence: TGTGCCAGCAGCTTAGGCGCTAGCGGGGTTAGCACAGATACGCAGTATTTT.